This TCR beta chain originates from a study of CD4+ T cells in melanoma. Study results and limitations: Diverse differentiation states were reported for melanoma neoantigen-specific CD4+ T cells. A reported correlation linked neoantigen-specific CD4+ T cells to CD8+, macrophage and B cell function.

The protocol was immunoSEQ multiplex PCR, while the TCRdb copy is restricted to in-frame clones and leaves out a portion. The data hold about 10,000 clones, with 50% to 75% observed a single time. Remarks on this clone: Its antigen is still unknown.

Trimming at V came to 4 bases and at J to 10 bases, leaving 9 bases not matched to a gene. The CDR3 is 15 amino acids. Germline V CDR1 and CDR2: SNHLY, FYNNEI. Sequencing used cells from a culture (not recorded whether cultured in vitro). The V gene is TRBV2, the J gene TRBJ1-6, with 8 bases aligning to TRBD1. This clonotype originated in a human donor with melanoma. In DNA form, the CDR3 reads TGTGCCAGCAGTGTATTGACAGGGGATTACTCACCCCTCCACTTT. Its translation is CASSVLTGDYSPLHF.